A single sample gave rise to the 18 T cell receptor beta chains below, sequenced in a study of blood T cell dynamics during melanoma immunotherapy (dated by TCRdb to the early 2020s). The method was the immunoSEQ multiplex PCR assay. In TCRdb, the immuneACCESS table is reduced to in-frame sequences with V and J assigned. These tables do not hold every clone; where another copy was compared, an unresolved V gene accounts for under half, and the others remain unexplained. The sample table contains roughly 12,000 clones; only one count was recorded for roughly 90% of them. Clones ranked in the top ten supply 5% to 7.5% of the sample. Per the publication, the time point label means: week 3, after first cycle of checkpoint inhibitor. Source: blood, taken from a patient treated with checkpoint blockade. The origin of the receptors is a human donor with melanoma.

J is TRBJ2-3 and V is TRBV6-5; unclear D gene. The length of the CDR3 is 14 residues. The V and J ends lost 4 bases and 3 bases respectively, with 11 bases between them. CDR1 and CDR2 (germline): MNHEY, SVGAGI. The CDR3 sequence: CASSSNMGTDTQYF. CDR3 nucleotides: TGTGCCAGCAGTTCGAACATGGGAACAGATACGCAGTATTTT.

This chain joins TRBV30 and TRBJ2-5; unclear D gene. Trimming left V 0 bases short and J 4 bases short, with 6 bases between. The germline V gene encodes CDR1 GTSNPN and CDR2 SVGIG (reference sequence). This CDR3 is built from 12 residues. In DNA, the CDR3 is TGTGCCTGGAGTGTACGGCGAGAGACCCAGTACTTC. As protein: CAWSVRRETQYF.

The chain links TRBV19 to TRBJ2-5; D ambiguous. Germline V lookup: CDR1 LNHDA, CDR2 SQIVND (reference sequence). V lost 6 bases and J lost 2, with 10 bases in between. The CDR3 consists of 13 residues. The CDR3 region has the DNA TGTGCCAGTAGGGCCACACCGCAAGAGACCCAGTACTTC. This encodes CASRATPQETQYF.

The rearrangement joins TRBV7-2 to TRBJ2-7; D gene unclear. The CDR3 covers 13 residues. The ends were cut back, 1 base at V and 2 bases at J, with 6 bases in the middle. Germline V gene sequence: CDR1 SGHTA, CDR2 FQGNSA. The CDR3 DNA follows: TGTGCCAGCAGCTTAGGGTGGACCTACGAGCAGTACTTC. It is translated as CASSLGWTYEQYF.

The count of this clone is one. This sequence joins TRBV11-3 and TRBJ1-5, with D unclear. The germline V gene has CDR1 SGHNT and CDR2 YENEEA. Trimming cost V 2 bases and J 0 bases, with 8 bases left between them. This CDR3 spans 15 amino acids. CDR3 coding DNA: TGTGCCAGCAGCTTAAGACGGGATAGCAATCAGCCCCAGCATTTT. This gives the protein CASSLRRDSNQPQHF.

This clone was counted between two and nine times. This chain joins TRBV29-1 and TRBJ1-3; maybe TRBD1 (5 bases). This CDR3 region has 13 residues. Germline loops: CDR1 SQVTM, CDR2 ANQGSEA. Trimming took 6 bases from V and 2 from J, leaving 11 bases between them. For the CDR3, the DNA is TGCAGCGTAACCGGGACCGCTGGAAACACCATATATTTT. This sequence encodes CSVTGTAGNTIYF.

This sequence joins TRBV7-3 and TRBJ2-2; D remains unclear. The germline gives CDR1 SGHTA, CDR2 FQGTGA. V was trimmed by 1 base and J by 2 bases, leaving 11 bases between them. The CDR3 extends over 16 amino acids. CDR3 nucleotides: TGTGCCAGCAGCTTAAACCCGGGCCCCAACACCGGGGAGCTGTTTTTT. Translating it yields CASSLNPGPNTGELFF.

This clone has a single count. One end of the junction fails to match germline, which may point to a read error. The chain is built from TRBV18 and TRBJ1-2, with TRBD1 identical over 9 bases. The germline gives CDR1 KGHSH, CDR2 LQKENI. The CDR3 is made up of 16 amino acids. The CDR3 nucleotides are TGTGCCAGCTCCCCACTACAGGGGGCGGACAACTATGGCTACACCTTC. It translates to CASSPLQGADNYGYTF. Combining the CDR3 with reference TRBV18 and TRBJ1-2 gives the whole variable domain NAGVMQNPRHLVRRRGQEARLRCSPMKGHSHVYWYRQLPEEGLKFMVYLQKENIIDESGMPKERFSAEFPKEGPSILRIQQVVRGDSAAYFCASSPLQGADNYGYTFGSGTRLTVV.

V usage is TRBV28 and J usage is TRBJ1-2; 8 bases align to TRBD1. The CDR3 consists of 15 residues. Germline V gene sequence: CDR1 MDHEN, CDR2 SYDVKM. J was trimmed by 7 bases and V by 1 base; bases with no gene match: 8. In DNA, the CDR3 is TGTGCCAGCAGTTTATCCCTTGGACAGGGCTCTGGCTACACCTTC. As protein: CASSLSLGQGSGYTF.

The rearrangement links TRBV9 to TRBJ2-2; D gene ambiguous. The V gene's germline CDR1 is SGDLS and CDR2 YYNGEE. This CDR3 is 13 amino acids long. V dropped 0 bases and J dropped 5 bases, with 5 bases sitting between them. The CDR3 sequence: CASSVGLTGELFF. The CDR3 DNA reads TGTGCCAGCAGCGTAGGCCTAACCGGGGAGCTGTTTTTT.

This clone appeared a few times. The chain uses TRBV7-3 and TRBJ1-5; D is unclear. Trimming cost V 1 base and J 0 bases, with 7 bases left between them. This CDR3 contains 15 residues. CDR1 is SGHTA, CDR2 FQGTGA, per germline. The CDR3 DNA reads TGTGCCAGCAGCTTAAGACGGGATAGCAATCAGCCCCAGCATTTT. It is translated as CASSLRRDSNQPQHF.

The chain recombines TRBV28 with TRBJ2-1; the match to TRBD2 covers 8 bases. Germline V gene data show CDR1 as MDHEN and CDR2 as SYDVKM. Germline trimming cut 4 bases from V and 6 bases from J; bases unmatched to any gene: 8. The CDR3 totals 15 residues. The CDR3 protein is CASSSPAGALNEQFF. The CDR3 DNA follows: TGTGCCAGCAGTTCCCCAGCGGGGGCCCTCAATGAGCAGTTCTTC.

The chain carries TRBV7-6 and TRBJ1-6; the D gene is possibly TRBD1 (6 bases). The CDR3 consists of 14 residues. Trimming shortened V by 11 bases and J by 7 bases, and 18 bases separated the two germline ends. Germline V CDR1 and CDR2: SGHVS, FNYEAQ. CDR3 coding DNA: TGTGCCGGGGGGGGCGGGCCGAGAAATTCACCCCTCCACTTT. Translation gives CAGGGGPRNSPLHF.

V usage is TRBV9 and J usage is TRBJ2-3, with 9 positions matching TRBD2. CDR3 length equals 16 residues. In germline, CDR1 is SGDLS, CDR2 YYNGEE. V shed 3 bases, J shed 0 bases, and the junction held 5 bases outside the gene matches. For the CDR3, the DNA is TGTGCCAGCAGCGCTCTTGGGACTAGCAGCACAGATACGCAGTATTTT. Amino acids: CASSALGTSSTDTQYF.

The V and J genes are TRBV6-5 and TRBJ1-1; TRBD1 agrees at 9 bases. This CDR3 comprises 15 residues. J lost 5 bases, V lost 2 bases, and 6 bases had no gene match. Per the germline V gene, CDR1 is MNHEY and CDR2 is SVGAGI. The CDR3 here is CASSYRGTGSTEAFF. CDR3 nucleotide sequence: TGTGCCAGCAGTTACCGGGGGACAGGGAGTACTGAAGCTTTCTTT.

The chain joins TRBV7-6 to TRBJ2-7, with 9 bases identical to TRBD1. CDR1 is SGHVS, CDR2 FNYEAQ, per germline. CDR3 length: 15 amino acids. The ends lost 1 base at V and 7 bases at J; junction bases unmatched: 8. CDR3 in amino acids: CASSLGGTGSEEQYF. The DNA for the CDR3 is TGTGCCAGCAGCTTAGGAGGGACAGGGTCAGAAGAGCAGTACTTC. Together with reference TRBV7-6 and TRBJ2-7, the CDR3 gives the full variable domain: GAGVSQSPRYKVTKRGQDVALRCDPISGHVSLYWYRQALGQGPEFLTYFNYEAQQDKSGLPNDRFSAERPEGSISTLTIQRTEQRDSAMYRCASSLGGTGSEEQYFGPGTRLTVT.

The chain joins TRBV5-1 to TRBJ2-2, with 9 bases lining up with TRBD2. V shed 2 bases, J shed 7 bases, and the junction held 6 bases outside the gene matches. The CDR3 has 15 amino acids. Germline lookup yields CDR1 SGHRS and CDR2 YFSETQ. Written as DNA, the CDR3 is TGCGCCAGCAGCTTTTCTAGCGGGGCCTTCGGGGAGCTGTTTTTT. It yields the protein CASSFSSGAFGELFF. Based on the CDR3 plus reference TRBV5-1 and TRBJ2-2, the full variable domain is KAGVTQTPRYLIKTRGQQVTLSCSPISGHRSVSWYQQTPGQGLQFLFEYFSETQRNKGNFPGRFSGRQFSNSRSEMNVSTLELGDSALYLCASSFSSGAFGELFFGEGSRLTVL.

CDR3 nucleotides: TGTGCCAGCTCACCATTTGGTTCAGGCGGGGAGCCCCAGCATTTT. It encodes CASSPFGSGGEPQHF. The chain couples TRBV18 to TRBJ1-5; D not certain. CDR1 and CDR2 from the germline V gene are KGHSH and LQKENI. V was shortened by 2 bases and J by 8 bases, with 16 bases between the two germline ends. The CDR3 runs to 15 residues. The variable domain in full, completed from reference TRBV18 and TRBJ1-5, reads NAGVMQNPRHLVRRRGQEARLRCSPMKGHSHVYWYRQLPEEGLKFMVYLQKENIIDESGMPKERFSAEFPKEGPSILRIQQVVRGDSAAYFCASSPFGSGGEPQHFGDGTRLSIL.